The present TCR beta chain was sequenced within a study of identical twins (dated by TCRdb to 2016 to 2018). Background on the whole study: To test whether fetal clonotypes persist, the study used deep sequencing on TCR alpha and beta repertoires from monozygotic twins, unrelated adults of various ages, and cord blood. To rule out contamination, the twin experiments were replicated at different times with different library preparation protocols. The research as a whole found: Abundant cord blood beta clonotypes carried fewer insertions; young adult naive repertoires showed a weaker similar trend, while memory repertoires showed none. In monozygotic twins, recombination models systematically underestimated out-of-frame TCR alpha sharing, but the models matched the sharing seen between unrelated individuals. Invariant T cells such as MAIT and iNKT could partly confound zero-insertion analyses, although diverse VJ usage argued against such confounding for most clonotypes. Conclusions relied on cross-sectional statistical analysis, since the same donors could not be followed over many years. Out-of-frame TCR alpha sequences shared between twins showed an excess of low generation-probability sequences compared with coincidental sharing between unrelated individuals. A weaker excess of twin sharing was found in beta out-of-frame sequences because the signal-to-noise ratio was lowered by fewer shared sequences.

Taken from the germline V gene, the CDR1 and CDR2 loops are SGHVS and FQNEAQ. Including cysteine and phenylalanine, the CDR3 has 16 amino acids. The entry retains the CDR3 DNA only, 48 bases that are in frame from base 1. V is trimmed back by 0 bases and J by 7 bases, and the junction contains 5 bases that no gene match accounts for. Receptor libraries were prepared by 5' RACE. The sequencer listed for this sample is Illumina HiSeq 2000. A universal primer binding site was added through template switching, and the final cDNA carried a unique molecular identifier so that TCR cDNA molecules could be counted accurately. Specific primers in the conserved constant-segment region were used to synthesize first-strand cDNA for the TCR alpha and beta chains. To control for contamination, each cDNA library was double barcoded with a SMART-Mk sample barcode plus Illumina barcodes. TruSeq adapter sequences along with Illumina sample barcodes were introduced in two successive PCR steps. The TCR alpha and beta cDNA libraries were sequenced on the Illumina HiSeq platform using custom primers. In the original analysis: Unique molecular identifiers were extracted from raw reads with MiGEC, and CDR3 positions were determined with MiXCR. Recombination models were inferred per individual with the repgenHMM and IGoR tools using an EM algorithm. Shared clonotypes were analyzed with the tcR package in R, and sharing was normalized by the product of cloneset sizes. To study raw recombination free of thymic and clonal selection effects, out-of-frame nonproductive sequences were analyzed. TCRdb reworked the public reads: Q25 trimming with fastp, MiXCR clone assembly, productive beta chains retained. Each CDR3 protein gets just one entry, which takes the most common genes and DNA from the rows behind it. Here the V and J calls rest on TCRdb's processing, not on the authors' analysis. This sample gives fewer than 250,000 distinct CDR3 sequences in total; approximately 8% of them show up just once. The leading ten clones occupy roughly 5.4% of the sample.

Every donor was a healthy Caucasian. The twin cohort consisted of three pairs of female monozygotic twins, all aged roughly 18 to 30 years. CD4+ and CD8+ T cell populations were isolated with positive isolation kits from Invitrogen. Points on this clonotype: Its antigen remains undetermined. Base qualities are not at hand, and no much larger clone is one base apart.

These data were likewise used in another study, on yellow fever vaccine responses in identical twins. The second study's paper adds: According to the authors, in identical twins the way T cells responded to vaccination appeared partly convergent and partly personalized. In identical twins, the study followed T cell clones that responded to the vaccine with precision.

The V and J segments used are TRBV7-8 and TRBJ2-2; TRBD2 agrees with 10 junctional bases. Material: CD8+ T cells sorted from blood. The sequence was collected from a woman between 18 and 29 years old in good health. Here the CDR3 is given as CASSLAAGGLIGELFF. The DNA sequence follows: TGTGCCAGCAGCTTAGCAGCGGGGGGGTTAATCGGGGAGCTGTTTTTT.